The TCR beta chain described here comes from a study of blood T cell repertoires in COVID-19. Study-wide context: T cells, B-cell-depleted T cells, or PBMCs provided the cDNA or gDNA that served as material.

In assigning cohorts, the study relied on participant-reported clinical history. Repertoires were generated with immunoSEQ multiplex PCR, while TCRdb's copy carries only in-frame clones and drops some. The sample lists 150,000 to 200,000 clones, around four fifths occurring once. The junction had 6 bases not matched to a gene; V was cut back by 5 bases and J by 5 bases. The CDR3 has 14 residues. Germline values: CDR1 SEHNR, CDR2 FQNEAQ (reference sequence). The chain joins TRBV7-9 to TRBJ2-7; 10 bases match TRBD2. Sequenced sample: PBMCs or T cells enriched from blood (not recorded which). The clonotype comes from a woman aged 50 to 60 who had recovered from COVID-19. The CDR3 region is CASSLSSGSNEQYF. CDR3 bases: TGTGCCAGCAGCCTATCTAGCGGGAGTAACGAGCAGTACTTC. The complete variable domain, with remaining parts taken from reference TRBV7-9 and TRBJ2-7, reads DTGVSQNPRHKITKRGQNVTFRCDPISEHNRLYWYRQTLGQGPEFLTYFQNEAQLEKSRLLSDRFSAERPKGSFSTLEIQRTEQGDSAMYLCASSLSSGSNEQYFGPGTRLTVT.